The 26 T cell receptor beta chains listed next were all sequenced from one sample in a study of T cells after yellow fever vaccination. TCRdb analysed the 5' RACE reads with MiXCR anew, one entry per CDR3 protein. The sample records almost 600,000 distinct CDR3 sequences, approximately 12% being singletons. The source was PBMCs, collected on the day of the yellow fever booster vaccination. These receptors originate from a man in his thirties or forties who received the YFV17D yellow fever vaccine.

The chain recombines TRBV7-8 with TRBJ2-7; 11 bases fit TRBD2. Germline CDR1 is SGHVS and CDR2 is FQNEAQ. The CDR3 extends over 15 amino acids. Trimming at V came to 1 base and at J to 9 bases, leaving 8 bases not matched to a gene. Here the CDR3 reads CASSLGTSGSGGQYF. CDR3 DNA sequence: TGTGCCAGCAGCTTAGGAACTAGCGGGAGTGGGGGGCAGTACTTC.

This clonotype came up a few times. The chain recombines TRBV18 with TRBJ1-1; no definite D call. Trimming removed 6 bases from V and 3 bases from J, with 17 bases in between. Germline lookup yields CDR1 KGHSH and CDR2 LQKENI. This CDR3 has 15 residues. The CDR3 nucleotides are TGTGCCAGCTCCCTATACGCCAGGTCCTACACTGAAGCTTTCTTT. This translates into CASSLYARSYTEAFF.

This clonotype was seen only a few times. The V gene is TRBV19, the J gene TRBJ2-2; 7 bases align to TRBD1. CDR3 length equals 16 residues. V dropped 6 bases and J dropped 0; count of bases not matched to a gene: 7. CDR1 LNHDA and CDR2 SQIVND come from the germline V gene (reference sequence). CDR3 coding DNA: TGTGCCAGTAGCCCGAGGGGGACAGCGAACACCGGGGAGCTGTTTTTT. Translated, it gives CASSPRGTANTGELFF.

This chain uses TRBV5-1 with TRBJ2-1; 10 positions match TRBD2. From germline, CDR1 is SGHRS and CDR2 YFSETQ. Unmatched junction bases numbered 8, after V lost 5 bases and J lost 6 bases. CDR3 length: 15 residues. This CDR3 reads CASSESAGGVNEQFF. CDR3 nucleotides: TGCGCCAGCAGTGAGTCAGCGGGAGGGGTCAATGAGCAGTTCTTC.

The chain employs TRBV29-1 and TRBJ2-1; TRBD2 matches 10 bases. CDR3 length: 13 residues. Germline CDR1 and CDR2: SQVTM and ANQGSEA. The V and J ends lost 6 bases and 10 bases, in that order; junction bases with no gene match: 9. CDR3 sequence: CSVASGSAGEQFF. Here the CDR3 DNA reads TGCAGCGTCGCTAGCGGGAGTGCTGGAGAGCAGTTCTTC.

The chain combines TRBV29-1 with TRBJ1-1; D is uncertain. The CDR3 length is 11 residues. V lost 5 bases and J 8 bases, leaving 12 bases between the germline ends. Germline loops: CDR1 SQVTM, CDR2 ANQGSEA. CDR3 DNA: TGCAGCGTTAGGGTGCTGGGAGAAGCTTTCTTT. It codes for CSVRVLGEAFF.

This clonotype has only a few counts. The chain has TRBV18 and TRBJ2-5; 11 bases map to TRBD2. The CDR3 is 17 residues long. CDR1 is KGHSH and CDR2 is LQKENI in the germline V gene. V lost 3 bases to trimming and J lost 7 bases; unmatched junction nucleotides: 13. CDR3 loop: CASSPWSTSGSIGTQYF. The CDR3 DNA reads as TGTGCCAGCTCACCGTGGAGCACTAGCGGGAGCATCGGGACCCAGTACTTC.

The V and J genes are TRBV4-3 and TRBJ2-3; 8 bases align to TRBD2. There are 16 residues in the CDR3. The trim removed 4 bases at V and 4 bases at J, leaving 10 bases unmatched. Germline V gene data show CDR1 as LGHNA and CDR2 as YSLEER. CDR3 region: CASSLWTSKDPDTQYF. The CDR3 DNA sequence: TGCGCCAGCAGCCTTTGGACTAGCAAGGACCCAGATACGCAGTATTTT.

The rearrangement uses TRBV7-2 and TRBJ2-6; D ambiguous. The germline V and J ends were trimmed by 5 bases and 4 bases, with 12 bases remaining between them. This CDR3 comprises 15 residues. CDR1 is SGHTA, CDR2 FQGNSA, per germline. CDR3 nucleotide sequence: TGTGCCAGCAGCCAATTGACAACCGGGGCCAACGTCCTGACTTTC. Amino acid sequence: CASSQLTTGANVLTF.

The table lists this clonotype with a few counts. This chain links TRBV28 with TRBJ2-5; D may be TRBD1 or TRBD2 (5 bases each). Germline CDR1 MDHEN, CDR2 SYDVKM. The CDR3 is made up of 15 amino acids. Trimming removed 4 bases from V and 6 bases from J, with 18 bases in between. CDR3 loop: CASSSSPGAWKTQYF. DNA for the CDR3: TGTGCCAGCAGTTCCTCCCCCGGGGCGTGGAAGACCCAGTACTTC.

The sample holds a few counts of this clonotype. The chain links TRBV23-1 to TRBJ2-3; D not certain. TRBV23-1 is known as an ORF, though its function is uncertain. The CDR3 has 13 residues. Trimming cost V 3 bases and J 2 bases, with 6 bases left between them. The CDR3 nucleotides are TGCGCCAGCAGTCAGATATCCACAGATACGCAGTATTTT. Protein product: CASSQISTDTQYF.

There are many counts of this clonotype. The germline gene is not matched at one end of the junction; a read error may be the cause. V and J are TRBV6-2 or TRBV6-3 and TRBJ2-3; a possible D gene is TRBD2 (5 bases). Germline V gene data show CDR1 as MNHEY and CDR2 as SVGEGT. The CDR3 is 9 residues long. CDR3 nucleotide sequence: TGCGCCAGCGGCGGAACGCAGTATTTT. Amino acids: CASGGTQYF.

The genes are TRBV20-1 and TRBJ2-4; D uncertain. The CDR3 sequence is 16 residues long. Trimming stripped 8 bases from V and 0 bases from J, with 20 bases between. Germline V gives CDR1 DFQATT, CDR2 SNEGSKA (reference sequence). The CDR3 sequence: CSTLSNEFLAKNIQYF. In DNA, the CDR3 is TGCAGTACATTGTCCAATGAGTTCTTAGCCAAAAACATTCAGTACTTC.

The V call is TRBV28, the J call TRBJ2-7; D is tentatively TRBD1 or TRBD2 (5 bases each). The CDR3 totals 15 residues. CDR1 and CDR2 (germline): MDHEN, SYDVKM. Trimming shortened V by 6 bases and J by 1 base, and 16 bases separated the two germline ends. CDR3 DNA: TGTGCCAGCAGCACCTCCGGGACCGTATCCTACGAGCAGTACTTC. It specifies CASSTSGTVSYEQYF.

The V call is TRBV7-2, the J call TRBJ2-1; D possibly uses TRBD1 or TRBD2 (5 bases each). The length of the CDR3 is 15 residues. The germline CDR1 and CDR2 sequences are SGHTA and FQGNSA. V was shortened by 1 base and J by 4 bases, with 11 bases between the two germline ends. CDR3 region: CASSLGWGRYNEQFF. CDR3 sequence (DNA): TGTGCCAGCAGCTTAGGGTGGGGACGGTACAATGAGCAGTTCTTC.

The chain employs TRBV6-2 or TRBV6-3 and TRBJ2-1; the match to TRBD2 covers 8 bases. CDR3 length: 16 residues. V was pared by 3 bases and J by 9 bases, with 13 bases of the junction left unmatched. Germline CDR1 is MNHEY and CDR2 is SVGEGT. The CDR3 nucleotides read TGTGCCAGCAGTTATATCCCAGCGGGGGAGAGAGGTGAGCAGTTCTTC. It encodes CASSYIPAGERGEQFF.

This chain joins TRBV6-5 and TRBJ2-5; 8 bases map to TRBD1. Germline CDR1 reads MNHEY; CDR2 reads SVGAGI. Trimming took 2 bases from V and 4 from J; bases not matched to a gene: 6. This CDR3 has 15 amino acids. The CDR3 DNA follows: TGTGCCAGCAGTTACAACGCAGGGGGCCGAGAGACCCAGTACTTC. Translation: CASSYNAGGRETQYF.

Only a few counts were recorded for this clonotype. This chain connects TRBV4-2 to TRBJ2-1; tentative D call: TRBD2 (6 bases). Germline-derived CDR1 and CDR2 are LGHNA and YNFKEQ. The germline V and J ends were trimmed by 1 base and 8 bases, with 21 bases remaining between them. The length of the CDR3 is 17 residues. Written as DNA, the CDR3 is TGTGCCAGCAGCCAAGCTCCAATCCGGCGGGGTGACCATGAGCAGTTCTTC. It yields the protein CASSQAPIRRGDHEQFF.

This clonotype was counted a few times. The gene calls are TRBV4-3 and TRBJ2-1; 10 positions match TRBD2. V was clipped by 0 bases and J by 4 bases; unmatched bases: 9. Per germline, CDR1 LGHNA and CDR2 YSLEER. This CDR3 has 18 amino acids. CDR3 sequence (DNA): TGCGCCAGCAGCCAAGATCTAAGCGGGAGGGTGGTTTACAATGAGCAGTTCTTC. Its protein product is CASSQDLSGRVVYNEQFF.

The genes are TRBV7-6 and TRBJ2-7; 10 bases match TRBD1. This CDR3 spans 15 amino acids. The V segment lost 8 bases and the J segment 2 bases; nucleotides outside the gene matches: 9. Germline CDR1 and CDR2: SGHVS and FNYEAQ. The CDR3 DNA reads TGTGCCAGCTTAGTACCGGGACAGGGGACCTACGAGCAGTACTTC. This translates into CASLVPGQGTYEQYF. Full variable domain (outside the CDR3, taken from reference TRBV7-6 and TRBJ2-7): GAGVSQSPRYKVTKRGQDVALRCDPISGHVSLYWYRQALGQGPEFLTYFNYEAQQDKSGLPNDRFSAERPEGSISTLTIQRTEQRDSAMYRCASLVPGQGTYEQYFGPGTRLTVT.

J is TRBJ2-5 and V is TRBV5-6; unclear D gene. The CDR3 is made up of 15 amino acids. Germline CDR1 and CDR2: SGHDT and YYEEEE. Trimming took off 1 base at V and 2 bases at J, with 12 bases between the two ends. This chain's CDR3 is CASSLKDGGQETQYF. In DNA form, the CDR3 reads TGTGCCAGCAGCTTGAAGGACGGTGGACAAGAGACCCAGTACTTC.

This clonotype was seen only a few times. The gene calls are TRBV12-3 or TRBV12-4 and TRBJ2-3; D perhaps matches TRBD1 (6 bases). Trimming took off 6 bases at V and 2 bases at J, with 18 bases between the two ends. The CDR3 is 16 amino acids. CDR3 DNA sequence: TGTGCCAGCAGCCCCCGCCGGGACATAATCACAGATACGCAGTATTTT. It translates to CASSPRRDIITDTQYF.

The genes are TRBV20-1 and TRBJ2-3; 9 bases are shared with TRBD2. The germline CDR1 and CDR2 sequences are DFQATT and SNEGSKA (reference sequence). The V gene end was trimmed by 0 bases and the J gene end by 1 base; junction bases not matched to a gene: 2. This CDR3 has 15 residues. The CDR3 DNA sequence: TGCAGTGCTAGAGATAGGACTAGCGGCACAGATACGCAGTATTTT. This gives the protein CSARDRTSGTDTQYF.

CDR3 in amino acids: CASSSGQAFGQYF. DNA of the CDR3: TGCGCCAGCAGCTCCGGACAGGCGTTCGGGCAGTACTTC. The V and J genes are TRBV5-1 and TRBJ2-7; TRBD1 agrees at 7 bases. Germline V gives CDR1 SGHRS, CDR2 YFSETQ. Trimming at V came to 3 bases and at J to 9 bases, leaving 9 bases not matched to a gene. This CDR3 is built from 13 residues.

The chain uses TRBV7-6 and TRBJ2-5, with D possibly being TRBD1 or TRBD2 (5 bases each). V was shortened by 0 bases and J by 7 bases, with 18 bases between the two germline ends. In germline, CDR1 is SGHVS, CDR2 FNYEAQ. The CDR3 spans 16 residues. The CDR3 sequence: CASSLALRDLFGTQYF. The DNA for the CDR3 is TGTGCCAGCAGCTTAGCGCTCAGGGACCTTTTCGGGACCCAGTACTTC.

This clonotype showed up just a few times. J is TRBJ2-6 and V is TRBV7-6; TRBD1 agrees at 8 bases. After removal of 4 bases from V and 0 bases from J, the junction contained 14 bases not matched to a gene. CDR1 is SGHVS, CDR2 FNYEAQ, per germline. This CDR3 has 20 amino acids. The CDR3 sequence is CASSSPFGDRLSSGANVLTF. For the CDR3, the DNA is TGTGCCAGCAGCTCCCCTTTCGGGGACAGGCTAAGCTCTGGGGCCAACGTCCTGACTTTC.